A single sample gave rise to the 31 T cell receptor beta chains below, sequenced in a study of control samples from healthy donors and cancer patients. Assay used: immunoSEQ multiplex PCR; TCRdb lists only in-frame clones, some missing. In the table there are 50,000 or so clones, 95% to 97% of which are singletons. Specimen: blood. All receptors derive from a woman aged 18-30 years in good health.

The chain has TRBV5-6 and TRBJ1-1, with unresolved D. The V gene's germline CDR1 is SGHDT and CDR2 YYEEEE. The CDR3 runs to 14 residues. V was clipped by 2 bases and J by 1 base, with 9 bases between them. CDR3 in DNA: TGTGCCAGCAGCTTTTGGGCGGGGAACACTGAAGCTTTCTTT. Amino acid sequence: CASSFWAGNTEAFF.

The rearrangement uses TRBV14 and TRBJ2-2; D remains unclear. CDR1 is SGHDN, CDR2 FVKESK, per germline. The V and J ends lost 1 base and 4 bases respectively, with 10 bases between them. The CDR3 is 15 amino acids. The CDR3: CASSQVYPTTGELFF. As DNA, the CDR3 is TGTGCCAGCAGCCAAGTTTACCCAACCACCGGGGAGCTGTTTTTT.

The V call is TRBV2, the J call TRBJ2-7; the D gene is possibly TRBD1 (6 bases). The CDR3 totals 13 residues. Germline V gives CDR1 SNHLY, CDR2 FYNNEI. V lost 6 bases and J lost 6, with 15 bases in between. The CDR3 here is CASRDQTGPEQYF. CDR3 bases: TGTGCCAGCAGGGACCAAACAGGGCCCGAGCAGTACTTC.

This chain connects TRBV9 to TRBJ1-4; D is uncertain. Germline V gene sequence: CDR1 SGDLS, CDR2 YYNGEE. Trimming left V 0 bases short and J 0 bases short, with 6 bases between. The CDR3 totals 15 residues. CDR3 loop: CASSVGTATNEKLFF. CDR3 DNA sequence: TGTGCCAGCAGCGTAGGAACTGCAACTAATGAAAAACTGTTTTTT.

This clone was observed a single time. The gene calls are TRBV7-9 and TRBJ1-5; D is undetermined. V lost 5 bases and J lost 0, with 8 bases in between. Germline V lookup: CDR1 SEHNR, CDR2 FQNEAQ (reference sequence). The length of the CDR3 is 14 residues. The CDR3 reads CASSIENSNQPQHF. The CDR3 DNA reads as TGTGCCAGCAGCATAGAAAATAGCAATCAGCCCCAGCATTTT.

CDR3 DNA sequence: TGTGCCAGCAGTATATCTTACGGGACTCTTTCCCCGCAAGCTTTCTTT. Translating gives CASSISYGTLSPQAFF. J is TRBJ1-1 and V is TRBV6-2 or TRBV6-3; maybe TRBD1 (5 bases). The CDR3 spans 16 residues. Per the germline V gene, CDR1 is MNHEY and CDR2 is SVGEGT. Trimming pared 5 bases from V and 9 bases from J, leaving 25 bases between.

This rearrangement joins TRBV6-6 to TRBJ2-7, with TRBD2 matching over 8 bases. The CDR3 extends over 15 amino acids. Trimming at V came to 4 bases and at J to 6 bases, leaving 11 bases not matched to a gene. The germline V gene has CDR1 MNHNY and CDR2 SVGAGI (reference sequence). Here the CDR3 reads CASSSKAGAPIEQYF. In nucleotides, the CDR3 is TGTGCCAGCAGTTCCAAAGCGGGGGCCCCCATCGAGCAGTACTTC.

This chain joins TRBV11-2 and TRBJ1-1; no clear D. CDR1 and CDR2 (germline): SGHAT, FQNNGV. Between the trimmed V and J ends, which lost 8 bases and 9 bases, there was a span of 7 bases. This CDR3 region has 9 residues. CDR3 loop: CASSPQAFF. CDR3 bases: TGTGCCAGCTCCCCTCAAGCTTTCTTT. The variable domain in full, with the rest retrieved from reference TRBV11-2 and TRBJ1-1, is EAGVAQSPRYKIIEKRQSVAFWCNPISGHATLYWYQQILGQGPKLLIQFQNNGVVDDSQLPKDRFSAERLKGVDSTLKIQPAKLEDSAVYLCASSPQAFFGQGTRLTVV.

The V call is TRBV4-3, the J call TRBJ2-2; D is undetermined. Germline V gives CDR1 LGHNA, CDR2 YSLEER. V lost 0 bases, J lost 5 bases, and 22 bases lay in between. This CDR3 comprises 19 residues. The CDR3 region is CASSQDLIIKGLSTGELFF. CDR3 coding DNA: TGCGCCAGCAGCCAAGATCTAATAATTAAGGGCCTTTCTACCGGGGAGCTGTTTTTT.

V gene TRBV7-3 combines with J gene TRBJ2-1, with TRBD2 identical over 8 bases. The CDR3 is 15 residues long. With V trimmed by 5 bases and J by 4 bases, 7 bases remained unmatched. Germline CDR1 reads SGHTA; CDR2 reads FQGTGA. For the CDR3, the DNA is TGTGCCAGCAGCCGCGAGCGGGGGCTTTACAATGAGCAGTTCTTC. This sequence encodes CASSRERGLYNEQFF.

The V gene is TRBV5-1, the J gene TRBJ1-2, with no clear D. This CDR3 has 12 amino acids. V gave up 4 bases and J gave up 0 bases, with 4 bases separating them. Germline V gene data show CDR1 as SGHRS and CDR2 as YFSETQ. The CDR3 DNA sequence: TGCGCCAGCAGCCCAGCTAACTATGGCTACACCTTC. It translates to CASSPANYGYTF.

CDR3 coding DNA: TGCAGCGTTGAAGATGTGGCTTCTGGAGTCGAAAAACTGTTTTTT. Its protein product is CSVEDVASGVEKLFF. The chain links TRBV29-1 to TRBJ1-4; D remains ambiguous. CDR1 and CDR2 from the germline V gene are SQVTM and ANQGSEA. Trimming removed 0 bases from V and 8 bases from J, with 16 bases in between. The CDR3 runs 15 residues. The full variable domain, its missing parts supplied by reference TRBV29-1 and TRBJ1-4, is SAVISQKPSRDICQRGTSLTIQCQVDSQVTMMFWYRQQPGQSLTLIATANQGSEATYESGFVIDKFPISRPNLTFSTLTVSNMSPEDSSIYLCSVEDVASGVEKLFFGSGTQLSVL.

The rearrangement uses TRBV9 and TRBJ1-2, with 8 bases matching TRBD1. CDR1 SGDLS and CDR2 YYNGEE come from the germline V gene. V lost 4 bases, J lost 5 bases, and 10 bases stayed unmatched. The CDR3 runs to 15 residues. For the CDR3, the DNA is TGTGCCAGCAGCCCCAGACAGGGGCCTAGGTATGGCTACACCTTC. This sequence encodes CASSPRQGPRYGYTF. The full variable domain, its missing parts supplied by reference TRBV9 and TRBJ1-2, is DSGVTQTPKHLITATGQRVTLRCSPRSGDLSVYWYQQSLDQGLQFLIQYYNGEERAKGNILERFSAQQFPDLHSELNLSSLELGDSALYFCASSPRQGPRYGYTFGSGTRLTVV.

The chain joins TRBV5-1 to TRBJ2-1, with unresolved D. Germline V gene data show CDR1 as SGHRS and CDR2 as YFSETQ. CDR3 length equals 15 residues. Between the trimmed V and J ends, which lost 0 bases and 0 bases, there was a span of 7 bases. DNA of the CDR3: TGCGCCAGCAGCTTGGTCCGGGCCTCCTACAATGAGCAGTTCTTC. Translating gives CASSLVRASYNEQFF.

This sequence joins TRBV13 and TRBJ1-1; D ambiguous. Germline V lookup: CDR1 PRHDT, CDR2 FYEKMQ (reference sequence). The V end was cut by 1 base, the J end by 3 bases, with 6 bases between. The CDR3 runs to 13 residues. The CDR3 bases are TGTGCCAGCAGCTTAGAGCGGTACACTGAAGCTTTCTTT. Translation gives CASSLERYTEAFF.

CDR3 residues: CASKAGESTNEKLFF. CDR3 in DNA: TGTGCCAGCAAGGCGGGGGAATCAACTAATGAAAAACTGTTTTTT. The chain employs TRBV28 and TRBJ1-4; TRBD1 is a possible D gene (5 bases). Germline CDR1 reads MDHEN; CDR2 reads SYDVKM. The CDR3 contains 15 residues. The V end was cut by 7 bases, the J end by 0 bases, with 12 bases between.

The V gene is TRBV5-1, the J gene TRBJ1-2; D perhaps matches TRBD1 (6 bases). Per germline, CDR1 SGHRS and CDR2 YFSETQ. The CDR3 has 15 residues. The ends were cut back, 0 bases at V and 2 bases at J, with 11 bases in the middle. DNA of the CDR3: TGCGCCAGCAGCTTGGACGACAGGAGGAACTATGGCTACACCTTC. This codes for CASSLDDRRNYGYTF. The variable domain in full, completed from reference TRBV5-1 and TRBJ1-2, reads KAGVTQTPRYLIKTRGQQVTLSCSPISGHRSVSWYQQTPGQGLQFLFEYFSETQRNKGNFPGRFSGRQFSNSRSEMNVSTLELGDSALYLCASSLDDRRNYGYTFGSGTRLTVV.

The CDR3 DNA reads TGTGCCAGCAGTTACGTAGGTCACCGAATGGAGACCCAGTACTTC. This encodes CASSYVGHRMETQYF. The rearrangement links TRBV6-2 or TRBV6-3 to TRBJ2-5; D remains ambiguous. This CDR3 has 15 residues. Between the trimmed V and J ends, which lost 2 bases and 5 bases, there was a span of 15 bases. Germline V gene sequence: CDR1 MNHEY, CDR2 SVGEGT.

The chain is built from TRBV4-3 and TRBJ2-3, with 13 positions matching TRBD2. Trimming cost V 4 bases and J 2 bases; bases outside gene matches: 3. Germline values: CDR1 LGHNA, CDR2 YSLEER. CDR3 length equals 16 residues. The chain's CDR3 is CASSRTSGGATDTQYF. CDR3 in DNA: TGCGCCAGCAGCCGTACTAGCGGGGGGGCCACAGATACGCAGTATTTT.

The chain links TRBV7-9 to TRBJ1-2; D not resolved. There are 16 residues in the CDR3. The germline gives CDR1 SEHNR, CDR2 FQNEAQ (reference sequence). V was shortened by 2 bases and J by 7 bases, with 20 bases between the two germline ends. The DNA of the CDR3 is TGTGCCAGCAGCTTAAGTCCCGGCCCTCAAGGGCGTGGCTACACCTTC. Residues: CASSLSPGPQGRGYTF.

The chain is built from TRBV28 and TRBJ1-2, with unresolved D. Trimming removed 5 bases at V and 4 bases at J, with 11 bases between. Germline values: CDR1 MDHEN, CDR2 SYDVKM. The CDR3 sequence is 13 residues long. The CDR3 DNA reads TGTGCCAGCAGTCTGGGAGGCCTCTATGGCTACACCTTC. This gives the protein CASSLGGLYGYTF.

V and J are TRBV18 and TRBJ1-2; D is uncertain. With 3 bases removed from V and 5 bases from J, the gap between germline ends came to 19 bases. The CDR3 spans 16 residues. The germline V gene has CDR1 KGHSH and CDR2 LQKENI. CDR3 protein: CASSPEDALSGYGYTF. As DNA, the CDR3 is TGTGCCAGCTCACCGGAAGACGCGTTAAGTGGGTATGGCTACACCTTC.

V usage is TRBV2 and J usage is TRBJ2-2; 14 positions match TRBD2. V lost 7 bases, J lost 4 bases, and 5 bases stayed unmatched. Germline V gives CDR1 SNHLY, CDR2 FYNNEI. The CDR3 sequence is 16 residues long. The CDR3 region has the DNA TGTGCCAGCACTCATGGGACTAGCGGGGGCACCGGGGAGCTGTTTTTT. Translating gives CASTHGTSGGTGELFF. The full variable domain, its missing parts supplied by reference TRBV2 and TRBJ2-2, is EPEVTQTPSHQVTQMGQEVILRCVPISNHLYFYWYRQILGQKVEFLVSFYNNEISEKSEIFDDQFSVERPDGSNFTLKIRSTKLEDSAMYFCASTHGTSGGTGELFFGEGSRLTVL.

This clone was observed a single time. The CDR3 here is CASSSQDRGHYEQYF. The DNA for the CDR3 is TGTGCCAGCAGCTCCCAAGACAGAGGGCACTACGAGCAGTACTTC. The J gene is TRBJ2-7, the V gene TRBV7-9; D might be TRBD1 or TRBD2, each matching 5 bases. CDR1 and CDR2 from the germline V gene are SEHNR and FQNEAQ (reference sequence). Trimming stripped 4 bases from V and 3 bases from J, with 16 bases between. The CDR3 covers 15 residues.

The table lists this clone with a count of one. The chain links TRBV19 to TRBJ2-3; TRBD1 aligns across 9 bases. In germline, CDR1 is LNHDA, CDR2 SQIVND (reference sequence). V lost 4 bases to trimming and J lost 3 bases; unmatched junction nucleotides: 5. This CDR3 is built from 15 residues. The DNA of the CDR3 is TGTGCCAGTAGTAAGGACAGGGGCCGTACAGATACGCAGTATTTT. Translating it yields CASSKDRGRTDTQYF.

J is TRBJ2-5 and V is TRBV3-1 (or the pseudogene TRBV3-2), with 10 nucleotides matching TRBD2. Germline CDR1 and CDR2: LGHDT and YNNKEL (reference sequence). J lost 2 bases, V lost 8 bases, and 8 bases had no gene match. This CDR3 has 15 amino acids. Written as DNA, the CDR3 is TGTGCCAGCGATAGCGGGGGGCTCCCACAAGAGACCCAGTACTTC. Translation gives CASDSGGLPQETQYF.

The CDR3 DNA reads as TGTGCCAGCAGTTTACTAGCGGGGACCTACAATGAGCAGTTCTTC. It yields the protein CASSLLAGTYNEQFF. V usage is TRBV28 and J usage is TRBJ2-1; 9 nucleotides align to TRBD2. Unmatched junction bases numbered 1, after V lost 2 bases and J lost 2 bases. The CDR3 is 15 residues long. Per germline, CDR1 MDHEN and CDR2 SYDVKM.

V gene TRBV9 combines with J gene TRBJ2-5; D not resolved. CDR3 size: 14 residues. Germline V gene data show CDR1 as SGDLS and CDR2 as YYNGEE. V was cut by 4 bases and J by 0 bases, with 10 bases left in between. DNA for the CDR3: TGTGCCAGCAGCCCTAGGGCAGACCAAGAGACCCAGTACTTC. It specifies CASSPRADQETQYF.

J is TRBJ2-1 and V is TRBV27, with a possible D match to TRBD1 (6 bases). This CDR3 is 14 amino acids long. The germline gives CDR1 MNHEY, CDR2 SMNVEV (reference sequence). V was shortened by 6 bases and J by 6 bases, with 15 bases between the two germline ends. The CDR3 sequence: CASRSGGPGNEQFF. In DNA, the CDR3 is TGTGCCAGCAGGTCTGGGGGCCCCGGCAATGAGCAGTTCTTC.

This clone appeared once. This chain uses TRBV28 with TRBJ2-2; 13 nucleotides align to TRBD2. Germline CDR1 is MDHEN and CDR2 is SYDVKM. The CDR3 runs 19 residues. J lost 0 bases, V lost 4 bases, and 8 bases had no gene match. Here the CDR3 reads CASSSTGLAGDTNTGELFF. CDR3 in DNA: TGTGCCAGCAGTTCCACAGGACTAGCGGGGGATACGAACACCGGGGAGCTGTTTTTT.

The chain carries TRBV6-6 and TRBJ1-3; the D gene is possibly TRBD1 (5 bases). This CDR3 region has 13 residues. Germline CDR1 MNHNY, CDR2 SVGAGI (reference sequence). Trimming left V 11 bases short and J 1 base short, with 12 bases between. In DNA form, the CDR3 reads TGTGCCCACAAAACAGGATCTGGAAACACCATATATTTT. It specifies CAHKTGSGNTIYF.